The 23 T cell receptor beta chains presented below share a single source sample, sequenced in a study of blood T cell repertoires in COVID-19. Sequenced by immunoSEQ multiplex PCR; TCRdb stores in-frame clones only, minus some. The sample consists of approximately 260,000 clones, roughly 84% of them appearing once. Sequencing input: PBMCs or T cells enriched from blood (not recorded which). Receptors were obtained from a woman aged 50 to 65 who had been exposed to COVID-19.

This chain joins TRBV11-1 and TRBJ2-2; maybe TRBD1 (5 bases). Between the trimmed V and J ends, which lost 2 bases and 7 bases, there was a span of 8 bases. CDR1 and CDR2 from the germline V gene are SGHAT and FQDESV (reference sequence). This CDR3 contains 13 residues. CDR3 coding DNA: TGTGCCAGCAGCTTAACGCAGGGCGGGGAGCTGTTTTTT. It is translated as CASSLTQGGELFF.

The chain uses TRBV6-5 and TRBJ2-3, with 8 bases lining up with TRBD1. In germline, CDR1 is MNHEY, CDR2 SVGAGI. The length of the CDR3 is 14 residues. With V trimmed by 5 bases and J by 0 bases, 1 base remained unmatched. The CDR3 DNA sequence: TGTGCCAGCAGTCAGGGGGCTAGCACAGATACGCAGTATTTT. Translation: CASSQGASTDTQYF.

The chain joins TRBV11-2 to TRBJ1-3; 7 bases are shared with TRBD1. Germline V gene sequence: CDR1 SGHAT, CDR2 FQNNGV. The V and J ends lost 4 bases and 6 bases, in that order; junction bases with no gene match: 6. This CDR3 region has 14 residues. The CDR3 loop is CASSSWGTANTIYF. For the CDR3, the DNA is TGTGCCAGCAGCTCCTGGGGGACAGCAAACACCATATATTTT.

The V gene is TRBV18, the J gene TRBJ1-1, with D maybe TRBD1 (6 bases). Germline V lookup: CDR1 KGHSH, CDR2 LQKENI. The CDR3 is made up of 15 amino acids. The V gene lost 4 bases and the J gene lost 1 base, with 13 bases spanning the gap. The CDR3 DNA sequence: TGTGCCAGCTCACAATCACAGGGACGGAACACTGAAGCTTTCTTT. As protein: CASSQSQGRNTEAFF.

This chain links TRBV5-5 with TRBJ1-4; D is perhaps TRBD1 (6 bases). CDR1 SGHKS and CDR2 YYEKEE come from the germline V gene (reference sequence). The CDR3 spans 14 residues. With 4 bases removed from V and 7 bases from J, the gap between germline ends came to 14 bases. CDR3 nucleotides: TGTGCCAGCAGCATACAGGGTTATTTTGAAAAACTGTTTTTT. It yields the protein CASSIQGYFEKLFF. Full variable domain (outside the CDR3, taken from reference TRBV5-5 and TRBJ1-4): DAGVTQSPTHLIKTRGQQVTLRCSPISGHKSVSWYQQVLGQGPQFIFQYYEKEERGRGNFPDRFSARQFPNYSSELNVNALLLGDSALYLCASSIQGYFEKLFFGSGTQLSVL.

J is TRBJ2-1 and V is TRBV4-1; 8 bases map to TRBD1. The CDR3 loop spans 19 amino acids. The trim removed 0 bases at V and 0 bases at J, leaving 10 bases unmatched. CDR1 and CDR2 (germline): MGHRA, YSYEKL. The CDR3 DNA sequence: TGCGCCAGCAGCCAAGAGGGGTGGACAGGGCCCTTCTCCTACAATGAGCAGTTCTTC. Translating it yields CASSQEGWTGPFSYNEQFF.

The DNA for the CDR3 is TGTGCCAGCTCACTAAGTACAGGGAGCTCTGGGGCCAACGTCCTGACTTTC. This sequence encodes CASSLSTGSSGANVLTF. This chain links TRBV18 with TRBJ2-6, with D perhaps TRBD1 (6 bases). This CDR3 is 17 amino acids long. Germline assignment: CDR1 KGHSH and CDR2 LQKENI. V lost 4 bases and J lost 0, with 13 bases in between.

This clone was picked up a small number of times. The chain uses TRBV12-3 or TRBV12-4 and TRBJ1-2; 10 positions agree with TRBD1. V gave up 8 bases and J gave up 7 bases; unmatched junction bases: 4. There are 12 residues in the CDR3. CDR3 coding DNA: TGTGCCAGCGGACAGGGGGAGTCTGGCTACACCTTC. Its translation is CASGQGESGYTF.

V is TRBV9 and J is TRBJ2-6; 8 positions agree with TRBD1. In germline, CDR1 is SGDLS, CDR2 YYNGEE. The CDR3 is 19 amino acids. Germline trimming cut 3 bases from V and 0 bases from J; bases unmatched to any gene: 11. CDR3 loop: CASSAVPGQAVSGANVLTF. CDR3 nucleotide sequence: TGTGCCAGCAGCGCCGTTCCGGGACAGGCAGTCTCTGGGGCCAACGTCCTGACTTTC.

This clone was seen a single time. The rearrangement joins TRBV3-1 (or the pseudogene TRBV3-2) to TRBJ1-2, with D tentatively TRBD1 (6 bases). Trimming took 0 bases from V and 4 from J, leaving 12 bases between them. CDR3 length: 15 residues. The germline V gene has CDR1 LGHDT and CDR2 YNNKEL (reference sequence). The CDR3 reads CASSQETGRGYGYTF. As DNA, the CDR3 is TGTGCCAGCAGCCAAGAGACCGGCAGGGGCTATGGCTACACCTTC.

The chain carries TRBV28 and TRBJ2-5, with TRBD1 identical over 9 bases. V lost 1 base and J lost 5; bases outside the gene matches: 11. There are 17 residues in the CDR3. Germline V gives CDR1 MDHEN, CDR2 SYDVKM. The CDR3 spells CASSLSIRDRVSETQYF. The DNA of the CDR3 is TGTGCCAGCAGTTTATCAATTCGGGACAGGGTTTCCGAGACCCAGTACTTC.

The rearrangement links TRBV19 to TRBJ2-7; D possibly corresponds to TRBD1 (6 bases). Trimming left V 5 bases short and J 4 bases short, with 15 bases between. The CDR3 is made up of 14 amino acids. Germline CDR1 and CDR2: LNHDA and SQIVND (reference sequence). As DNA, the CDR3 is TGTGCCAGTAGTGGGGGCCAGGGTCGTTACGAGCAGTACTTC. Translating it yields CASSGGQGRYEQYF.

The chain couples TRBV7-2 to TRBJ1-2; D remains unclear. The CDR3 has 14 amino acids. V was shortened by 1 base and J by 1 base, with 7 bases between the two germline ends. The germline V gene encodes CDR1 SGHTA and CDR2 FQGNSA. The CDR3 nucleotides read TGTGCCAGCAGCTTAGAGCTGCTTAACTATGGCTACACCTTC. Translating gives CASSLELLNYGYTF.

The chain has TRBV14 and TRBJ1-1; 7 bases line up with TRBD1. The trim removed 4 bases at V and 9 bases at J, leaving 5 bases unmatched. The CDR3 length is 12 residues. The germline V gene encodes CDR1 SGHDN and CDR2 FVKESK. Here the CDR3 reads CASSREGAKAFF. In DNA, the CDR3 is TGTGCCAGCAGCCGTGAGGGGGCGAAAGCTTTCTTT.

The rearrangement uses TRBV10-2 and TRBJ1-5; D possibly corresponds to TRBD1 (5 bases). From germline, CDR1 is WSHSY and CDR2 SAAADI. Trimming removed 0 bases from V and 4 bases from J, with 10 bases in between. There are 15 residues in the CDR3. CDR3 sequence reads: CASSESAGQNQPQHF. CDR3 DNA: TGCGCCAGCAGTGAGTCGGCAGGGCAAAATCAGCCCCAGCATTTT.

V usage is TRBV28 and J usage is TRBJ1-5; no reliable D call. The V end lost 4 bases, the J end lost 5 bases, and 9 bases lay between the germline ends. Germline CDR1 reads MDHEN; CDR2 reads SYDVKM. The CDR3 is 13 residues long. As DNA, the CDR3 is TGTGCCAGCAGTTCACAGCCTTATCAGCCCCAGCATTTT. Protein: CASSSQPYQPQHF.

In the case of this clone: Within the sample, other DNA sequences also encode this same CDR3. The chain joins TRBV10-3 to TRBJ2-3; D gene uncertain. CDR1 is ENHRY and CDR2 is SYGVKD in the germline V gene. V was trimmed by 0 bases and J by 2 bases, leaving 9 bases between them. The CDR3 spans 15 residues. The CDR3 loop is CAISESRGNTDTQYF. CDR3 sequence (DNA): TGTGCCATCAGTGAGTCGAGAGGAAACACAGATACGCAGTATTTT.

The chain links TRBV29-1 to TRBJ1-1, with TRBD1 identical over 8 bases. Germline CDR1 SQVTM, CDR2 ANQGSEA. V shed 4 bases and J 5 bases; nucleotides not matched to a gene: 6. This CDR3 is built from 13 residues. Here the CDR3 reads CSVAAQGVTEAFF. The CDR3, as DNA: TGCAGCGTTGCGGCACAGGGGGTAACTGAAGCTTTCTTT. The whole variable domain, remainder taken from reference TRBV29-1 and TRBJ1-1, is SAVISQKPSRDICQRGTSLTIQCQVDSQVTMMFWYRQQPGQSLTLIATANQGSEATYESGFVIDKFPISRPNLTFSTLTVSNMSPEDSSIYLCSVAAQGVTEAFFGQGTRLTVV.

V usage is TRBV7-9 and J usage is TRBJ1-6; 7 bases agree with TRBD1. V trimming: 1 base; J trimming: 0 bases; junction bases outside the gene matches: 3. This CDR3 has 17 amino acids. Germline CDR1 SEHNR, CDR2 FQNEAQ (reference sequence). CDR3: CASSLGQGSSYNSPLHF. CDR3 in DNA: TGTGCCAGCAGCTTAGGACAGGGAAGCTCCTATAATTCACCCCTCCACTTT.

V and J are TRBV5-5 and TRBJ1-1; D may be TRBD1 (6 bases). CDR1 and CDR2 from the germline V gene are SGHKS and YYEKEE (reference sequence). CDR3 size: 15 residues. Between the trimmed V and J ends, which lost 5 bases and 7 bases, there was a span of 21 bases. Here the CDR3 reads CASRGLSGGAGEAFF. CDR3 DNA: TGTGCCAGCAGAGGCCTCAGTGGGGGCGCGGGTGAAGCTTTCTTT.

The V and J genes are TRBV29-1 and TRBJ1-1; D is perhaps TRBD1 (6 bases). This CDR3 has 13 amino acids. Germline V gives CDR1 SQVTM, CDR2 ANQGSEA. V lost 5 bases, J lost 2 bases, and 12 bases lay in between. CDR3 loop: CSVLLQGNTEAFF. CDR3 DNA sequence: TGCAGCGTTCTCCTACAGGGTAACACTGAAGCTTTCTTT.

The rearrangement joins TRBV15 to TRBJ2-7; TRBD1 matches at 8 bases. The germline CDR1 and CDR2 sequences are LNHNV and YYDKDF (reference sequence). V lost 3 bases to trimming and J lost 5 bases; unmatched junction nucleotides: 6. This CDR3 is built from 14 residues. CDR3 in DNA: TGTGCCACCAGCAGGTGGACAGGGAAAGACGAGCAGTACTTC. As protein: CATSRWTGKDEQYF.

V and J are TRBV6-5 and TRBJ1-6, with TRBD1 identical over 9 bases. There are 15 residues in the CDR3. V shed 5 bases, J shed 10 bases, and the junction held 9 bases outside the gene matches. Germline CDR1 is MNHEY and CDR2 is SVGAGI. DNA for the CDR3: TGTGCCAGCAGTCTCGTCACAGGGGGCAACTCACCCCTCCACTTT. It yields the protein CASSLVTGGNSPLHF.